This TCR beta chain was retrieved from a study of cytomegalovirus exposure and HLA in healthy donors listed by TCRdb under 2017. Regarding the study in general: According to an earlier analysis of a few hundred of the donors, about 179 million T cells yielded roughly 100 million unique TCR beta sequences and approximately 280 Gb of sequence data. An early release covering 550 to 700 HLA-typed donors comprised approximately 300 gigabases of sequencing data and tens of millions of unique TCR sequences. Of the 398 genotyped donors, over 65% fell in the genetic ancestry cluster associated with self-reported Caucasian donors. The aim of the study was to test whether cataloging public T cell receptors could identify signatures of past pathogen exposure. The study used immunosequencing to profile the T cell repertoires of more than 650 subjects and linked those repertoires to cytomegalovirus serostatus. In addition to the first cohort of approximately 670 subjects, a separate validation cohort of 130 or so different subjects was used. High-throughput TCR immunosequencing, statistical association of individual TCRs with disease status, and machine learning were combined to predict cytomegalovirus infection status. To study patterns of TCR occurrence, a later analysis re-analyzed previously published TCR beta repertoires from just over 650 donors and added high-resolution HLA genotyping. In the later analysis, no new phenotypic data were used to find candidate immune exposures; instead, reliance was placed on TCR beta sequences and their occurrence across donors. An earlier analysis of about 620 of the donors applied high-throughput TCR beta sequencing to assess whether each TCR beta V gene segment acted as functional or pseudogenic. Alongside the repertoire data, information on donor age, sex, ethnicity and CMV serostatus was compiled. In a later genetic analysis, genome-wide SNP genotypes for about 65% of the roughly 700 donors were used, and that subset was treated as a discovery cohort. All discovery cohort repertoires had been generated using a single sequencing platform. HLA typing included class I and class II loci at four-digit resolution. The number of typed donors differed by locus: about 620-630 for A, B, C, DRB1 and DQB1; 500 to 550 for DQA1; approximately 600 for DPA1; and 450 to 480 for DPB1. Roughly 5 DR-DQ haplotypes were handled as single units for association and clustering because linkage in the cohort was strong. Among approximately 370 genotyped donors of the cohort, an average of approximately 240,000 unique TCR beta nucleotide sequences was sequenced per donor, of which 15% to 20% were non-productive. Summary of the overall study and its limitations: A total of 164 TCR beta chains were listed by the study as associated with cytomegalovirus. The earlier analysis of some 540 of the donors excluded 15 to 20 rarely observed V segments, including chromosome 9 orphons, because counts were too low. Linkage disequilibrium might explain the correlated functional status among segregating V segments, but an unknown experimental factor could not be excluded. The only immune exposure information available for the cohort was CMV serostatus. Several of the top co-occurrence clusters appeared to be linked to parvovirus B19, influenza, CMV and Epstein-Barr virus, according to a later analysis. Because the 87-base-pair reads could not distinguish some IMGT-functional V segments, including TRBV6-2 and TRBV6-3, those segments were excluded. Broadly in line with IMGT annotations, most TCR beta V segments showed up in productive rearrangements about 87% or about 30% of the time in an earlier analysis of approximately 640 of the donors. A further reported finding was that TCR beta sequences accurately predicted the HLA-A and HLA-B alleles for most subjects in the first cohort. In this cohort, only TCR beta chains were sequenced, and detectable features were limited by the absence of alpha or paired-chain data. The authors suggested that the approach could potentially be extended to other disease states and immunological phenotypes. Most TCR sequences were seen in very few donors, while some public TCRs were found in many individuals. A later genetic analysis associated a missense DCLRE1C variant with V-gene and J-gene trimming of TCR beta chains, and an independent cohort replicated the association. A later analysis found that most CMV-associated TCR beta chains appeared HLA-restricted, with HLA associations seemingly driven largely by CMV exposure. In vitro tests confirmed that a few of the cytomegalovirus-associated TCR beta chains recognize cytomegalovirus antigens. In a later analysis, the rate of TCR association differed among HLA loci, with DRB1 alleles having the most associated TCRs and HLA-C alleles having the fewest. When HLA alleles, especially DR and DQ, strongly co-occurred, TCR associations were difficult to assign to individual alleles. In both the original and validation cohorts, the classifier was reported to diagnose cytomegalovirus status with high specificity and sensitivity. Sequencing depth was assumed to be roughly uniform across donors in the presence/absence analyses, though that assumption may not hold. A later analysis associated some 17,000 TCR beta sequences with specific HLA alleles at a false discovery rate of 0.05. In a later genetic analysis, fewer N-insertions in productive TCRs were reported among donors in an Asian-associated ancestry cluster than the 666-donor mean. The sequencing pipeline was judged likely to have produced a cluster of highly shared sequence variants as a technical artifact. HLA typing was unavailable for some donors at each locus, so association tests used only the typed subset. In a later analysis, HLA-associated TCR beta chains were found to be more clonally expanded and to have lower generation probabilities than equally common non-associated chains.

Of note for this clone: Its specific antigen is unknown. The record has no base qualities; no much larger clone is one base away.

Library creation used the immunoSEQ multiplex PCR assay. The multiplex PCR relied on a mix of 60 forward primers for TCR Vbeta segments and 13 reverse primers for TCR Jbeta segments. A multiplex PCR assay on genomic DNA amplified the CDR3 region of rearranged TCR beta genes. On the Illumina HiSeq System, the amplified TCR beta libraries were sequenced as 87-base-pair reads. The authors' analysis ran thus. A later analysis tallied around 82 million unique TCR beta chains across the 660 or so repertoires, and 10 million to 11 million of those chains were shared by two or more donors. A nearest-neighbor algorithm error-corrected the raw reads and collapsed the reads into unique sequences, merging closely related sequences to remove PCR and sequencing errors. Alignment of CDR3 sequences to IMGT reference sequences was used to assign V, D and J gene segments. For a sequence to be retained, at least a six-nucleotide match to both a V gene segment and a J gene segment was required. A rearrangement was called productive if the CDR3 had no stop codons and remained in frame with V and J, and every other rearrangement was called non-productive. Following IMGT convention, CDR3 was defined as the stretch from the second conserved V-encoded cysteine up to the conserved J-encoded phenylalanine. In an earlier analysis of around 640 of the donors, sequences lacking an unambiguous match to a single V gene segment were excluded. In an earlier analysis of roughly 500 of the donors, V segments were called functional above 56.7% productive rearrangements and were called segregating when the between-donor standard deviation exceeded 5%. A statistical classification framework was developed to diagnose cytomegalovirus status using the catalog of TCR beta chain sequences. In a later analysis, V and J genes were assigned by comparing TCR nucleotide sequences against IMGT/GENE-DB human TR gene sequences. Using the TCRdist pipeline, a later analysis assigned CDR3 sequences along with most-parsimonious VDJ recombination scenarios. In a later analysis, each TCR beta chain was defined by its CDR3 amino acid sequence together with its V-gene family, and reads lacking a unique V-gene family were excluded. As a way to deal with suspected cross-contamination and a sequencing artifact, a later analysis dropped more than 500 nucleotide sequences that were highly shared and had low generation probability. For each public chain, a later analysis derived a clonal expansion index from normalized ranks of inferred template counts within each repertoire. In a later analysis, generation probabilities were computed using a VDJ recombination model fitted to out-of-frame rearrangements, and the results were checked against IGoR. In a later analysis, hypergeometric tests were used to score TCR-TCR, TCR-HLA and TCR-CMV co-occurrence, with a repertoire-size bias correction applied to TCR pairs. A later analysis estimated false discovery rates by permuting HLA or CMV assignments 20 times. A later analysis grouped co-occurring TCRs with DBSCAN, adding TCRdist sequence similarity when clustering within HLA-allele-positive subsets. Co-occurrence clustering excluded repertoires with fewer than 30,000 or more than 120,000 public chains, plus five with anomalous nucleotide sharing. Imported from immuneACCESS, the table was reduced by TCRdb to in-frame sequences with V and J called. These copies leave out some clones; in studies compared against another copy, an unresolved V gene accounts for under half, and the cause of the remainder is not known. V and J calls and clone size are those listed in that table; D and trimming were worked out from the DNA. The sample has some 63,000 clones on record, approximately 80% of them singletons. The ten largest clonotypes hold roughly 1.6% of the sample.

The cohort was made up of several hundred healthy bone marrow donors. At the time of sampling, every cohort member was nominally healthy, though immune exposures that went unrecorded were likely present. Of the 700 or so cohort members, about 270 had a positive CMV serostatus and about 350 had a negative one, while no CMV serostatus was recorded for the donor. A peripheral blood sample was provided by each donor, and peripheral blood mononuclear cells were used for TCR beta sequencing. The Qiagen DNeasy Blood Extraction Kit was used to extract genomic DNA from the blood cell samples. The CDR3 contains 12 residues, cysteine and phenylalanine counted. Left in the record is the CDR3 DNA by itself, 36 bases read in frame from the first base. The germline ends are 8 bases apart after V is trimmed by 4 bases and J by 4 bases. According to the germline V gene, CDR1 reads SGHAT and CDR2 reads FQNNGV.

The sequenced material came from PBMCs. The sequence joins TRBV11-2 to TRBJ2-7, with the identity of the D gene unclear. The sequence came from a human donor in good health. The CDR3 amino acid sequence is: CASSWQNYEQYF. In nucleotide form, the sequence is TGTGCCAGCAGCTGGCAGAATTACGAGCAGTACTTC.